The present T cell receptor (beta chain) was sequenced within a study of T cell responses to AZD1222 COVID-19 vaccine. Turning to the study itself: Doses given second, at about 4 or about 12 weeks, were pooled.

The data were produced by immunoSEQ multiplex PCR, yet TCRdb's version contains in-frame clones alone and is incomplete. The data hold under 150,000 clones, with about 93% observed a single time. In regard to this clone: The target antigen is unknown.

General study findings and limits: Clonal diversity was possibly underestimated, and the donors were mostly white British, with more females. The study identified only a handful of AZD1222 recipients as seropositive at baseline.

The CDR3 length is 12 residues. V was trimmed by 2 bases and J by 5 bases, leaving 4 bases between them. The receptor comes from an adult in good health. This specimen consisted of peripheral blood, obtained on day 0 of AZD1222 vaccination. The chain carries TRBV12-3 or TRBV12-4 and TRBJ1-5, with unresolved D. Written as DNA, the CDR3 is TGTGCCAGCAGTTTACTCGATCAGCCCCAGCATTTT. Translation gives CASSLLDQPQHF.